This T cell receptor beta chain appears in the sequencing data of a study of shared clonotypes between healthy human individuals (dated by TCRdb to about 2020). Regarding the research as a whole: The cohort included a few men and a couple of women between 18 and 49 years of age. To increase sequencing depth and limit assay-specific biases, different laboratories used diverse techniques to prepare libraries and sequence TCR repertoires. Blood TCR repertoires of four to six healthy adults were deeply sequenced to estimate repertoire size and the extent of clonotype sharing between individuals. Each donor's leukapheresis produced roughly between about 0.9 and 9.5 billion PBMCs.

Results the study describes overall, beyond this receptor: Based on pairwise subsampling, the degree of clonotype sharing among donors was expected to be affected by sequencing depth. Sampling was limited to blood, and TCR repertoires in tissue likely differ from TCR repertoires in blood. Because the study included only a small number of donors, the genetic and exposure-history diversity represented was limited.

A remark on this clone: This receptor's antigen is unknown. A far more abundant clone sits one base away, making this likely a read error.

The CDR3, cysteine through phenylalanine, is 18 amino acids long. Here the CDR3 DNA is all that survives: 54 bases in frame from base 1. Looking up the germline V gene yields CDR1 SGHTA and CDR2 FQGNSA. Using the deep immunoSEQ assay, multiplex PCR amplified TCR CDR3 regions from genomic DNA. Extracted genomic DNA from each cell subset was distributed evenly across all wells of several immunoSEQ 96-well plates, and each plate was treated as a replicate. For unsorted PBMC, 300 ng genomic DNA, equal to 30,000 or so T cell genomes, was loaded into each replicate PCR. Genomic DNA from unsorted PBMC was sequenced over ten immunoSEQ deep assay plates. Purified libraries were measured with a Qubit 3.0 fluorometer, size-checked on a Bioanalyzer 2100, and measured again with the KAPA Library Quantification kit. Every immunoSEQ 96-well plate was sequenced on a separate single-read 150-cycle Illumina NextSeq 550 flow cell. As for the original processing: Because only junctional sequences without quality scores were contained in the immunoSEQ output, filtering matching that applied to full-length reads could not be performed. Sequences were annotated with PyIR, a Python wrapper for IgBLAST v1.9, and V/J genes and CDR3 were assigned using IMGT germline references. Any read was removed if the V/J assignment was weak (E-value above 1e-6), the CDR3 was missing, or the read contained stop codons, out-of-frame junctions, or ambiguous translated residues. A V3J clonotype was defined by an identical inferred V gene, J gene, and CDR3 amino acid sequence. To compute the percentage overlap between repertoires, the number of shared unique clonotypes was divided by the size of the smaller repertoire. Richness of each repertoire was evaluated using RTK rarefaction, the Chao1 estimator, and Recon v2.1 estimates of unobserved clonotypes. TCRdb took over this immuneACCESS table, retaining in-frame rearrangements with V and J assigned. Such tables are incomplete; in checked studies, under half of the missing clones stem from an unresolved V gene, and the remainder is unexplained. The DNA gave D and trimming, while V, J and clone size come from that table. The sample data list 470,000 or so clones, and 81% of these were observed just once. The ten largest account for 9.5% to 15% of the sample.

The donors were healthy, HIV-negative adults with no recently reported acute infections or vaccinations. All donors were Caucasian adults living in Nashville, Tennessee, USA. For unsorted samples, tens of millions of PBMCs were counted, and genomic DNA was extracted using the QIAamp DNA Blood Mini kit. Blood was obtained by leukapheresis, after which PBMCs were separated by Ficoll-Histopaque density gradient centrifugation and cryopreserved in liquid nitrogen vapor phase. This sequence was found in a woman in her forties in good health. Some clones in this sample may be carry-over from other donors' samples. This sequence uses TRBV7-2 and TRBJ2-2; the junction holds 9 bases that match TRBD2. Input material: PBMCs. CDR3 sequence: CASSRRGREGRDTGKLFF. The DNA sequence is TGTGCCAGCAGCCGAAGGGGGCGGGAGGGCCGAGACACCGGGAAGCTGTTTTTT. With the portions outside the CDR3 filled from the reference TRBV7-2 and TRBJ2-2 genes, the complete variable region becomes GAGVSQSPSNKVTEKGKDVELRCDPISGHTALYWYRQSLGQGLEFLIYFQGNSAPDKSGLPSDRFSAERTGGSVSTLTIQRTQQEDSAVYLCASSRRGREGRDTGKLFFGEGSRLTVL.